This T cell receptor beta chain originates from a study of T cell responses to AZD1222 COVID-19 vaccine. Broader study findings: Repertoire sampling was restricted to post-peak T cell response timepoints.

The method was immunoSEQ multiplex PCR; TCRdb's version includes in-frame clones alone and lacks a portion of them. This sample carries some 110,000 clones, 85% to 90% of them seen once, and the ten largest clones take around 5%. Note on this clone: Its specificity is unknown.

The clonotype originates from an adult in good health. The input for sequencing was peripheral blood, taken on day 0 of AZD1222 vaccination.

The CDR3 nucleotides read TGTGCCAGCAGTCCTCAGACCAGCCTTTATAATTCACCCCTCCACTTT. Protein sequence: CASSPQTSLYNSPLHF. The gene calls are TRBV27 and TRBJ1-6; D is unclear. The CDR3 covers 16 residues. Germline loops: CDR1 MNHEY, CDR2 SMNVEV (reference sequence). Trimming stripped 5 bases from V and 4 bases from J, with 15 bases between.